A single sample gave rise to the 8 T cell receptor beta chains below, sequenced in a study of T-cell memory formation after mild COVID-19. TCRdb called the 5' RACE reads again in MiXCR, with one record for every CDR3 protein. The sample records some 180,000 distinct CDR3 sequences, around a sixth being singletons. The sample consisted of PBMCs or a T cell subset sorted from them (not recorded which). The receptors derive from a man between 18 and 29 years old who had mild COVID-19 (a few samples of this study predate the infection). Cell type and time point are not known.

This clonotype was counted only a few times. V is TRBV10-3 and J is TRBJ2-5, with 11 positions matching TRBD2. Per the germline V gene, CDR1 is ENHRY and CDR2 is SYGVKD. The CDR3 loop spans 16 amino acids. V shed 4 bases and J 5 bases; nucleotides not matched to a gene: 9. CDR3 in DNA: TGTGCCATCAGTGTTACAACTAGCGGGAGTCGTGAGACCCAGTACTTC. It translates to CAISVTTSGSRETQYF.

V usage is TRBV7-2 and J usage is TRBJ2-3; 10 bases are shared with TRBD2. V gave up 5 bases and J gave up 3 bases; unmatched junction bases: 5. This CDR3 has 15 residues. The germline gives CDR1 SGHTA, CDR2 FQGNSA. The CDR3 sequence is CASSPLAGMTDTQYF. The DNA for the CDR3 is TGTGCCAGCAGCCCACTAGCGGGGATGACAGATACGCAGTATTTT.

The chain recombines TRBV5-1 with TRBJ1-5; perhaps TRBD1 as D (6 bases). CDR1 and CDR2 from the germline V gene are SGHRS and YFSETQ. V shed 0 bases and J shed 4 bases, with 8 bases lying between them. This CDR3 is built from 14 residues. CDR3 sequence reads: CASSLEGDNQPQHF. CDR3 sequence (DNA): TGCGCCAGCAGCTTGGAGGGGGATAATCAGCCCCAGCATTTT.

This clonotype was observed a handful of times. The rearrangement uses TRBV20-1 and TRBJ1-4, with D hard to call. Trimming cost V 6 bases and J 1 base, with 3 bases left between them. CDR1 DFQATT and CDR2 SNEGSKA come from the germline V gene (reference sequence). The CDR3 has 11 residues. This CDR3 is CSALTNEKLFF. CDR3 in DNA: TGCAGTGCACTAACTAATGAAAAACTGTTTTTT.

This clonotype was detected only a few times. This sequence joins TRBV5-1 and TRBJ1-5; no reliable D call. This CDR3 has 14 residues. From germline, CDR1 is SGHRS and CDR2 YFSETQ. V was clipped by 2 bases and J by 0 bases, with 6 bases between them. CDR3 nucleotide sequence: TGCGCCAGCAGCTTCCAGGATAGCAATCAGCCCCAGCATTTT. As protein: CASSFQDSNQPQHF.

The chain recombines TRBV28 with TRBJ2-7; TRBD1 might be the D (6 bases). The germline V gene encodes CDR1 MDHEN and CDR2 SYDVKM. V was pared by 6 bases and J by 3 bases, with 12 bases between. The CDR3 is 13 residues long. CDR3: CASSLTGFYEQYV. The CDR3 region has the DNA TGTGCCAGCAGCCTGACAGGATTCTACGAGCAGTACGTC.

This clonotype was counted a few times. The J gene is TRBJ2-1, the V gene TRBV9; no firm D call. V lost 3 bases and J lost 4, with 8 bases in between. Germline loops: CDR1 SGDLS, CDR2 YYNGEE. This CDR3 contains 13 residues. The chain's CDR3 is CASSAHPYNEQFF. CDR3 nucleotide sequence: TGTGCCAGCAGCGCACACCCTTACAATGAGCAGTTCTTC. The whole variable domain, remainder taken from reference TRBV9 and TRBJ2-1, is DSGVTQTPKHLITATGQRVTLRCSPRSGDLSVYWYQQSLDQGLQFLIQYYNGEERAKGNILERFSAQQFPDLHSELNLSSLELGDSALYFCASSAHPYNEQFFGPGTRLTVL.

V is TRBV5-1 and J is TRBJ2-3, with TRBD2 as a possible D gene (6 bases). The CDR3 has 14 amino acids. Germline V gene lookup returns CDR1 SGHRS and CDR2 YFSETQ. The V end was cut by 3 bases, the J end by 6 bases, with 14 bases between. The CDR3 nucleotides read TGCGCCAGCAGCTCCGGGACTCGCGACGATACGCAGTATTTT. Translation gives CASSSGTRDDTQYF.